These T cell receptor beta chains were read from a single sample in a study of blood T cells in healthy people across ages. TCRdb ran MiXCR on the 5' RACE reads and lists one entry per CDR3 protein. The table has some 710,000 distinct CDR3 sequences, around half seen once; the top ten hold 15% to 20%. Sequenced: blood. These receptors all come from an elderly man in good health. CDR3s include the opening cysteine and the closing phenylalanine or tryptophan.

V: TRBV7-2
length: 15
CDR3: CASSVGTGLTDTQYF

V: TRBV15
length: 15
CDR3: CATSGAVSPSYEQYF

V: TRBV4-3
length: 19
CDR3: CASSQDSPGSAEIDNEQFF

V: TRBV20-1
length: 10
CDR3: CSAMGQPQHF

V: TRBV7-2
length: 13
CDR3: CASSLVGKDTQYF

V: TRBV5-1
length: 14
CDR3: CASSNTGQQETQYF

V: TRBV6-2/TRBV6-3
length: 18
CDR3: CASSPPREAPTNTGELFF

V: TRBV5-5
length: 14
CDR3: CASSFDFRLNEQFF

V: TRBV7-9
length: 14
CDR3: CASGSGRVTGELFF

V: TRBV7-9
length: 12
CDR3: CASRPVGNTQYF

V: TRBV11-3
length: 15
CDR3: CASSWAPGVKETQFF

V: TRBV7-9
length: 12
CDR3: CASSLISREQFF

V: TRBV20-1
length: 16
CDR3: CSASPTGTTGANVLTF

V: TRBV4-1
length: 14
CDR3: CASSQGESGNTQYF

V: TRBV7-9
length: 14
CDR3: CASSYGQATYEQYF

V: TRBV5-1
length: 14
CDR3: CASSQDRTSGEQYF

V: TRBV6-2/TRBV6-3
length: 14
CDR3: CASRRLASTDTQYF

V: TRBV28
length: 14
CDR3: CASNKAGLVYEQYF

V: TRBV5-1
length: 13
CDR3: CASSFLDSGEQFF

V: TRBV20-1
length: 13
CDR3: CSAQRGRQETQYF

V: TRBV20-1
length: 17
CDR3: CSARDSSGRGGTYEQYF